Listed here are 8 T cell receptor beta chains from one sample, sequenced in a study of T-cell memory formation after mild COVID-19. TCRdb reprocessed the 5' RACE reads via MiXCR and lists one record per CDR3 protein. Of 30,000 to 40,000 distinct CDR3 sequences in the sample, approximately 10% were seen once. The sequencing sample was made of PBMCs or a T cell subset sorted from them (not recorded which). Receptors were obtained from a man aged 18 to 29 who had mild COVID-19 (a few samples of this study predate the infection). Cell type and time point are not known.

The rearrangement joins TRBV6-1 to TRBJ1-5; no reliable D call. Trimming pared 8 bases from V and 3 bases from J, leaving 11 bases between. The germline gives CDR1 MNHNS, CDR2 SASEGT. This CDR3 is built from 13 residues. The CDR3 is CASGVRANQPQHF. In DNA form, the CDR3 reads TGTGCCAGCGGGGTTAGGGCCAATCAGCCCCAGCATTTT.

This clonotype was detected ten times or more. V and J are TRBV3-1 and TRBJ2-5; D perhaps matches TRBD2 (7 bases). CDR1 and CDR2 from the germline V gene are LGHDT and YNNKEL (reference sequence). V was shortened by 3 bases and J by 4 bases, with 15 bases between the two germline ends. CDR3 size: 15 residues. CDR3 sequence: CASSQSAGALETQYF. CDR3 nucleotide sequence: TGTGCCAGCAGCCAGTCGGCGGGGGCCTTAGAGACCCAGTACTTC.

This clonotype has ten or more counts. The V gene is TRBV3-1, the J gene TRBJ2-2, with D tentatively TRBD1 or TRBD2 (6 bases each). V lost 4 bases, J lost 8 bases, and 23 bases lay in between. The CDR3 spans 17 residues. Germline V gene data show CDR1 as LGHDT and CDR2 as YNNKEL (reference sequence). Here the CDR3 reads CASSPRFGGGGRGELFF. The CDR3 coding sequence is TGTGCCAGCAGCCCTCGGTTCGGCGGAGGGGGGCGAGGGGAGCTGTTTTTT.

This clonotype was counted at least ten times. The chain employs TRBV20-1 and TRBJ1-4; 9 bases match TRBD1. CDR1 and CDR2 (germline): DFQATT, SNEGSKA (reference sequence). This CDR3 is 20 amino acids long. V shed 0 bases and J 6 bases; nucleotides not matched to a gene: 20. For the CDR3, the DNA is TGCAGTGCTAGAGAAAAACCGGGACAGGGTCCCCTGGCGCGTTATGAAAAACTGTTTTTT. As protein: CSAREKPGQGPLARYEKLFF.

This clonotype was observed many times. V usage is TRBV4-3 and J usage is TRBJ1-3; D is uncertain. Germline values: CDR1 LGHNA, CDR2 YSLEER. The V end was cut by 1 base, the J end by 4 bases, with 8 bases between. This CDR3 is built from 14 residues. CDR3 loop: CASSQGNGGNTIYF. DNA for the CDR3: TGCGCCAGCAGCCAAGGGAATGGGGGAAACACCATATATTTT.

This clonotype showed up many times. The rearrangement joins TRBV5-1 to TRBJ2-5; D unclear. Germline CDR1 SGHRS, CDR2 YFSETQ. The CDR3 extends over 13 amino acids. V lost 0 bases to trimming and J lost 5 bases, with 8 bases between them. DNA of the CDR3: TGCGCCAGCAGCTTGGAGGGCAGCGAGACCCAGTACTTC. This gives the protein CASSLEGSETQYF.

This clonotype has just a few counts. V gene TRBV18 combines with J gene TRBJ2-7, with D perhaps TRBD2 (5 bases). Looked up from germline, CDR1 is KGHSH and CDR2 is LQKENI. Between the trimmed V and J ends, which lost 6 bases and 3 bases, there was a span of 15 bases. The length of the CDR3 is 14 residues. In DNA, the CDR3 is TGTGCCAGCTCGCCGGCCTCGGCGGGCTACGAGCAGTACGTC. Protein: CASSPASAGYEQYV.

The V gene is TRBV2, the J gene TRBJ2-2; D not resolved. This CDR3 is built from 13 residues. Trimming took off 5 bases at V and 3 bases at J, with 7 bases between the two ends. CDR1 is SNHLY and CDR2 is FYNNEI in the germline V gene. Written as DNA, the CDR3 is TGTGCCAGCAGTCTTGATTACACCGGGGAGCTGTTTTTT. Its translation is CASSLDYTGELFF.